This T cell receptor (beta chain) was obtained from a study of blood T cell repertoires in COVID-19. The CDR3 length is 14 residues. The V gene's germline CDR1 is SQVTM and CDR2 ANQGSEA. TCRdb's copy holds only in-frame clones and misses some; the assay was immunoSEQ multiplex PCR. The sample consists of 310,000 or so clones, 86% of them appearing once. Participant-given clinical history determined each cohort assignment. Recovered status applied to Cohort 3 donors who had two consecutive negative PCRs. It also applied to those with clearance or with symptom resolution. The receptor was derived from a woman aged 18-29 years who had recovered from COVID-19. The V and J genes are TRBV29-1 and TRBJ2-7; TRBD1 matches at 7 bases. Sequenced material: PBMCs or T cells enriched from blood (not recorded which). The CDR3 DNA sequence: TGCAACCCCCCGGACAGGCGAATCTTTTACGAGCAGTACTTC. Translating it yields CNPPDRRIFYEQYF.